The entry below describes one T cell receptor beta chain. Its specificity is not known. These data belong to a study of a mutant IDH1 vaccine in newly diagnosed glioma. Study summary: Therapy received beforehand was radiotherapy, temozolomide, or both, with most patients given both.

Profiling relied on immunoSEQ multiplex PCR, and the TCRdb table lists in-frame clones only, not all of them. This sample yields some 15,000 clones, of which 80% to 90% are seen a single time; 7.5% to 9.5% belongs to the top ten. Study observations and caveats: Apparently unrelated to pseudoprogression were changes in the top peripheral T cell clonotypes. Of the patients, 80% to 95% had vaccine-induced immune responses.

The time point: baseline, week 1 (first vaccination visit). Treatment in this sample: pre-vaccination baseline after standard-of-care therapy. Germline CDR1 reads GTSNPN; CDR2 reads SVGIG (reference sequence). The CDR3 totals 16 residues. J lost 5 bases, V lost 4 bases, and 14 bases had no gene match. This specimen consisted of PBMCs, obtained from a glioma patient treated with radiotherapy, temozolomide or both. The receptor comes from a woman aged 40 to 50 with glioma. Some clones in this sample may be carry-over from other donors' samples. The chain is built from TRBV30 and TRBJ2-1; TRBD2 matches at 7 bases. The CDR3 DNA is TGTGCCTGGACCTACGGGGGGACCGCGCGCCACAATGAGCAGTTCTTC. It encodes CAWTYGGTARHNEQFF.